This T cell receptor beta chain was sequenced in a study of CD8+ T cells in alopecia areata. Background on the study: Disease severity was quantified as SALT score of affected scalp area. Whole-study results and caveats: Higher clonality was seen in lesional scalp than in normal scalp, especially in alopecia totalis/universalis. On tofacitinib, scalp clonality and expanded CD8+ clones among top 100 fell significantly.

There are 15 residues in the CDR3. V was shortened by 1 base and J by 0 bases, with 7 bases between the two germline ends. Germline V gives CDR1 LGHNA, CDR2 YSLEER. Extraction and reverse transcription of RNA yielded cDNA as the sequencing template. The protocol was immunoSEQ multiplex PCR, while the TCRdb copy is restricted to in-frame clones and leaves out a portion. The sample lists around 100,000 clones, around 50% occurring once. In this sample, this clone turned up once. Its antigen is as yet unknown. Documented treatment: oral pan-JAK inhibitor, 5-10 mg twice daily. This clonotype was obtained from a human donor with alopecia areata. The material was CD8+ T cells sorted from blood, obtained at week 24, from a patient treated with tofacitinib. The gene calls are TRBV4-3 and TRBJ2-1, with a possible D match to TRBD2 (5 bases). CDR3 sequence (DNA): TGCGCCAGCAGCCAAGCGGGGAGCTCCTACAATGAGCAGTTCTTC. Translating it yields CASSQAGSSYNEQFF.